This TCR beta chain was recovered during a study of spatial heterogeneity in lung cancer. This clonotype was recorded at least ten times. The ends were cut back, 2 bases at V and 3 bases at J, with 5 bases in the middle. The CDR3 has 13 residues. CDR1 is SNHLY and CDR2 is FYNNEI in the germline V gene. TCRdb fed the 5' RACE reads into MiXCR, producing one record per CDR3 protein. The table records fewer than 65,000 distinct CDR3 sequences, 6.3% of them present only once. The time point here: sample taken at primary tumor resection. This chain links TRBV2 with TRBJ2-1; D is undetermined. The sequence was collected from a female donor with early-stage non-small cell lung cancer. The sequenced sample was PBMCs, obtained at surgery. CDR3 DNA sequence: TGTGCCAGCAGTGAATTGGTCTACAATGAGCAGTTCTTC. It specifies CASSELVYNEQFF.